This T cell receptor (beta chain) appears in the sequencing data of a study of CD8+ T cells in alopecia areata. Study details: Tofacitinib administration persisted for 6 to 18 months, succeeded by 6 months off drug.

About this clone: Its antigen is still unknown.

Extracted from the samples, RNA was reverse transcribed into cDNA to serve as the sequencing template. Method: immunoSEQ multiplex PCR; TCRdb's copy keeps in-frame clones and lacks some. The table includes about 200,000 clones, roughly 60% detected once. Treatment described: oral pan-JAK inhibitor, 5-10 mg twice daily. Collection of lesional scalp punch biopsies and peripheral blood was performed in alopecia areata patients. General study findings and limits: In scalp, tofacitinib significantly decreased clonality and expanded CD8+ clones among the top 100.

Trimming cost V 2 bases and J 7 bases; bases outside gene matches: 8. The CDR3 is 16 amino acids. Germline loops: CDR1 SNHLY, CDR2 FYNNEI. The source is a human donor with alopecia areata. The sample consisted of CD4+ T cells sorted from blood, taken at week 24, from a patient treated with tofacitinib. This chain links TRBV2 with TRBJ2-2, with 9 bases aligning to TRBD2. The DNA for the CDR3 is TGTGCCAGCAGTGAAAGTAGCGGGGGCGTCGGCGGGGAGCTGTTTTTT. Its translation is CASSESSGGVGGELFF. Supplemented by reference TRBV2 and TRBJ2-2, the full variable domain reads EPEVTQTPSHQVTQMGQEVILRCVPISNHLYFYWYRQILGQKVEFLVSFYNNEISEKSEIFDDQFSVERPDGSNFTLKIRSTKLEDSAMYFCASSESSGGVGGELFFGEGSRLTVL.